This T cell receptor (beta chain) is drawn from a study of identifying expanded T cells in peripheral blood. Trimming removed 5 bases from V and 9 bases from J, with 18 bases in between. Germline CDR1 and CDR2: SGHRS and YFSETQ. CDR3 size: 14 residues. General observations from the study: About 1.2 clones differed between technical replicates, versus around 16 and 19 over time.

TCRdb keeps only in-frame clones here, not all; method: immunoSEQ multiplex PCR. This sample carries 70,000 to 95,000 clones, about 90% of them seen once, and the ten largest clones take 7% to 7.5%. With regard to this clone: Its antigen is not identified.

The chain is built from TRBV5-1 and TRBJ2-1; possibly TRBD1 for D (6 bases). The material sequenced was blood. This sequence originates from a person between 18 and 75 years old in good health. CDR3 bases: TGCGCCAGCAGTGAGGGGGACCCCTCTAGTGAGCAGTTCTTC. Encoded protein: CASSEGDPSSEQFF.